The 3 T cell receptor beta chains presented below share a single source sample, sequenced in a study of blood T cell repertoires in COVID-19. Clones were read by immunoSEQ multiplex PCR, and TCRdb kept only the in-frame ones, dropping some. The top ten hold about 4% of the sample, which has 52,000 or so clones, 90% seen once. The sample taken for sequencing was peripheral blood. The receptor source for this set is a man aged 45-60 years with acute or convalescent COVID-19.

This chain connects TRBV29-1 to TRBJ2-7; 8 positions agree with TRBD1. The CDR3 covers 14 residues. Per germline, CDR1 SQVTM and CDR2 ANQGSEA. V lost 5 bases, J lost 2 bases, and 8 bases stayed unmatched. CDR3 sequence: CSVKDRDKAYEQYF. CDR3 nucleotides: TGCAGCGTTAAGGACAGGGACAAGGCCTACGAGCAGTACTTC.

The table lists this clone with a count of one. V is TRBV27 and J is TRBJ1-5; D perhaps matches TRBD1 (5 bases). Germline CDR1 MNHEY, CDR2 SMNVEV (reference sequence). This CDR3 has 15 residues. CDR3 bases: TGTGCTTACTATATCAAGGGGCAGGCTAATCAGCCCCAGCATTTT. Translation: CAYYIKGQANQPQHF.

V usage is TRBV30 and J usage is TRBJ2-2; perhaps TRBD2 as D (6 bases). The germline V gene encodes CDR1 GTSNPN and CDR2 SVGIG (reference sequence). The CDR3 sequence is 15 residues long. The V end lost 0 bases, the J end lost 5 bases, and 13 bases lay between the germline ends. The CDR3 loop reads CAWSVLAGRTGELFF. CDR3 nucleotide sequence: TGTGCCTGGAGTGTACTGGCGGGAAGGACCGGGGAGCTGTTTTTT.